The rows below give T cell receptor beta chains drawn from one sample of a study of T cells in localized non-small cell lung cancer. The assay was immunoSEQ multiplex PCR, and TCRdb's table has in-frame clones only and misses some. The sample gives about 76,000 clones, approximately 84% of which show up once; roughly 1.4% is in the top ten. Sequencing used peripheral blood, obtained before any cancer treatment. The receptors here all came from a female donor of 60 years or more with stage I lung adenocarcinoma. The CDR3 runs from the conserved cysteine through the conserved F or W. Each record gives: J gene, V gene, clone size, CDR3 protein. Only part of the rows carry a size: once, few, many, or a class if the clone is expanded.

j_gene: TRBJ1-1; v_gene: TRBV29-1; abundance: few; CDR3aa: CSVVPFLAAFF
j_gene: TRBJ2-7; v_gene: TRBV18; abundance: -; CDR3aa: CASSPPNGGLSYEQYF
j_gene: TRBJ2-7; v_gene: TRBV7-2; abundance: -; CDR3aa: CASSLNYEQYF
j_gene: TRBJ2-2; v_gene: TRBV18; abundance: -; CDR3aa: CASSTRQGGEAGELFF
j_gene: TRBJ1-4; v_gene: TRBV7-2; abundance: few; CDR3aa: CASSLEGRWTGTNEKLFF
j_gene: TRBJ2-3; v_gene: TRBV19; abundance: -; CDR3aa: CASSIDRSTDTQYF
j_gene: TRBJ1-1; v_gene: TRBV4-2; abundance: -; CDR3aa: CASTTTGVGVPEAFF
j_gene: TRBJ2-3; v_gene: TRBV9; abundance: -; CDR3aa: CASSVQGGFTQYF
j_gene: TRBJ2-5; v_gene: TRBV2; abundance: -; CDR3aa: CASVGLAGLQTQYF
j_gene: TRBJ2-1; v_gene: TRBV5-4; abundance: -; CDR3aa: CASRSASGSNNEQFF
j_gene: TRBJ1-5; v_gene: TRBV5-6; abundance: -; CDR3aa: CASSLRAGAAHSNQPQHF
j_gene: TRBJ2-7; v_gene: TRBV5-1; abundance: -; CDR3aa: CASSLSPLLTYEQYF
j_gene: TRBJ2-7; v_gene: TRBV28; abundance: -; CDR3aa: CASRPPGPLGGAEHEQYF
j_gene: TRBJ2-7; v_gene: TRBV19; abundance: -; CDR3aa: CASSIEPDSYEQYF
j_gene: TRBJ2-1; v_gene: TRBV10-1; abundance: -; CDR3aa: CASSESRANEQFF
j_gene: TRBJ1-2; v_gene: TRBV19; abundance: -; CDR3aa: CASSIGRQYYGYTF
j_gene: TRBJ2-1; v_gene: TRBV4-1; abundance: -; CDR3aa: CASSQVAGTYNEQFF
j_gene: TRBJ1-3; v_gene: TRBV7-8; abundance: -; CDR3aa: CASILDRDPGNTIYF
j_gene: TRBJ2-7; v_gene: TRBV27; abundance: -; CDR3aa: CASSPSPLAEAQQYF